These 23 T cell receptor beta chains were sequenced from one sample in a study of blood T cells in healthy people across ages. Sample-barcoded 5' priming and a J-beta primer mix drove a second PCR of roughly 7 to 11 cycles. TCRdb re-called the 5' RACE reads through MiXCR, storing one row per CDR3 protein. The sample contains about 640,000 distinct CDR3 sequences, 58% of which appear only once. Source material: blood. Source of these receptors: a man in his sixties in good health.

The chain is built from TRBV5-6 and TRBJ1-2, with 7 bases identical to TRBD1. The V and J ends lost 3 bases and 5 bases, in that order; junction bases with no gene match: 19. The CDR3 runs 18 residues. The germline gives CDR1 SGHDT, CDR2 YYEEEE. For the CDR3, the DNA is TGTGCCAGCAGCTCCCGCCCGGGACAGCGATATAAAGGGTATGGCTACACCTTC. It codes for CASSSRPGQRYKGYGYTF.

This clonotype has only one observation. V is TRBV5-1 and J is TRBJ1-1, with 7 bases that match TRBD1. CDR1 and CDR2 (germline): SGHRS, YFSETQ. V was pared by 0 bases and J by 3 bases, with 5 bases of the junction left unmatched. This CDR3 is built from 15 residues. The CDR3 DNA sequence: TGCGCCAGCAGCTTGGGACAGGGCGATTACACTGAAGCTTTCTTT. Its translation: CASSLGQGDYTEAFF.

The CDR3 DNA reads as TGCAGTGCTCCGACAGGGGCTGATCCATCCCTCCACTTT. This translates into CSAPTGADPSLHF. This rearrangement joins TRBV20-1 to TRBJ1-6; 8 positions match TRBD1. In germline, CDR1 is DFQATT, CDR2 SNEGSKA (reference sequence). The CDR3 consists of 13 residues. V dropped 5 bases and J dropped 14; count of bases not matched to a gene: 11.

DNA for the CDR3: TGCGCCAGCAGTGCCCCGGGGAGCACAGATACGCAGTATTTT. Translating gives CASSAPGSTDTQYF. This rearrangement joins TRBV10-2 to TRBJ2-3; TRBD2 might be the D (5 bases). Trimming took off 4 bases at V and 0 bases at J, with 8 bases between the two ends. The V gene's germline CDR1 is WSHSY and CDR2 SAAADI. The CDR3 runs to 14 residues.

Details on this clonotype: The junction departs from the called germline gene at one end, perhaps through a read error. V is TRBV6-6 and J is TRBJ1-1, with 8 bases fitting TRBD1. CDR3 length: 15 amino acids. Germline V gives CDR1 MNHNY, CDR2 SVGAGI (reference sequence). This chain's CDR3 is CASSYPLGQDTEAFF. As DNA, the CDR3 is TGCGCCAGCAGTTACCCCCTGGGACAGGACACTGAAGCTTTCTTT.

The CDR3 sequence is CASSWKGGGGTGLFF. The CDR3 bases are TGTGCCAGCAGCTGGAAGGGGGGCGGGGGTACGGGACTGTTTTTT. The genes are TRBV11-2 and TRBJ1-4; TRBD1 is a possible D gene (6 bases). V was cut by 4 bases and J by 13 bases, with 22 bases left in between. This CDR3 has 15 residues. Germline V gives CDR1 SGHAT, CDR2 FQNNGV.

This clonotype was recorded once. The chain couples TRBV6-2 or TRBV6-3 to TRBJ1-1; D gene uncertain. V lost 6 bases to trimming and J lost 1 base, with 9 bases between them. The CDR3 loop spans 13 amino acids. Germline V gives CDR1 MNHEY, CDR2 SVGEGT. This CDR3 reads CASREISNTEAFF. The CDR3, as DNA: TGTGCCAGCAGGGAGATTTCGAACACTGAAGCTTTCTTT.

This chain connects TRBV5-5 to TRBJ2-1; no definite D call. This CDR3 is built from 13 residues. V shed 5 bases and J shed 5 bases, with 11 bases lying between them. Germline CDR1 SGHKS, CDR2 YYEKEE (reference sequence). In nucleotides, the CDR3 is TGTGCCAGCAGGGCGGTGAACGACAATGAGCAGTTCTTC. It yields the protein CASRAVNDNEQFF.

This CDR3 reads CASSRPGTERYGYTF. Written as DNA, the CDR3 is TGTGCCAGCAGCCGACCCGGGACGGAGCGCTATGGCTACACCTTC. The gene calls are TRBV7-2 and TRBJ1-2; a weak D match, TRBD1 (5 bases). V dropped 5 bases and J dropped 4 bases, with 17 bases sitting between them. This CDR3 has 15 amino acids. Per the germline V gene, CDR1 is SGHTA and CDR2 is FQGNSA.

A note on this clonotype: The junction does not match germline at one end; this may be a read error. The DNA of the CDR3 is TGTGCCGGCAGCTTAGGGGGACGAGGGACGGCAGATACGCAGTATTTT. Translation: CAGSLGGRGTADTQYF. The rearrangement links TRBV7-8 to TRBJ2-3; TRBD1 is a possible D gene (6 bases). Germline loops: CDR1 SGHVS, CDR2 FQNEAQ. This CDR3 region has 16 residues.

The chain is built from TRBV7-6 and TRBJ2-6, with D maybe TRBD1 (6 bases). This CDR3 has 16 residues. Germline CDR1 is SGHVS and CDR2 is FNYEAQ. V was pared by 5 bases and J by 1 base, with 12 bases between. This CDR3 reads CASSLMQGSGANVLTF. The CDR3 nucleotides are TGTGCCAGCAGCCTAATGCAGGGGTCTGGGGCCAACGTCCTGACTTTC.

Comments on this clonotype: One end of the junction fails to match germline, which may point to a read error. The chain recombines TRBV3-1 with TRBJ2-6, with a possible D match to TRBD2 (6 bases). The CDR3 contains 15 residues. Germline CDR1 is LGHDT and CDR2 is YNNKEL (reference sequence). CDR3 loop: CANSRGFPGANVLTF. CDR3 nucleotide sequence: TGTGCCAACAGCCGGGGGTTCCCTGGGGCCAACGTCCTAACTTTC.

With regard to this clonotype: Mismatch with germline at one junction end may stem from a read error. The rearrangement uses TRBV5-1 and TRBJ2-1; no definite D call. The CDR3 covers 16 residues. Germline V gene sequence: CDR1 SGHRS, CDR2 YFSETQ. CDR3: CASNLSYSRNYDEQFF. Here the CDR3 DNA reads TGCGCCAGCAACTTGTCGTATAGCAGAAATTACGATGAGCAGTTCTTC.

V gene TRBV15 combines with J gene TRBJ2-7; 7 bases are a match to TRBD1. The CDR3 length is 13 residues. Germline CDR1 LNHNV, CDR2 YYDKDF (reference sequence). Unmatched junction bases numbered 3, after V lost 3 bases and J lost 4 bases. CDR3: CATSSNRGYEQYF. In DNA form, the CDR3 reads TGTGCCACCAGCAGCAACAGGGGATACGAGCAGTACTTC.

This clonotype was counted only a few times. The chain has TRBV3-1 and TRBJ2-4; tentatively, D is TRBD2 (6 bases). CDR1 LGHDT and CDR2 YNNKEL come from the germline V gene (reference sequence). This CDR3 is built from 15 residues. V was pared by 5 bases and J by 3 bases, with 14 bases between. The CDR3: CASSDTSFGKNIQYF. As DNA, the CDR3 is TGTGCCAGCAGCGACACTAGCTTTGGCAAAAACATTCAGTACTTC. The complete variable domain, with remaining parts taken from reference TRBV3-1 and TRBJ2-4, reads DTAVSQTPKYLVTQMGNDKSIKCEQNLGHDTMYWYKQDSKKFLKIMFSYNNKELIINETVPNRFSPKSPDKAHLNLHINSLELGDSAVYFCASSDTSFGKNIQYFGAGTRLSVL.

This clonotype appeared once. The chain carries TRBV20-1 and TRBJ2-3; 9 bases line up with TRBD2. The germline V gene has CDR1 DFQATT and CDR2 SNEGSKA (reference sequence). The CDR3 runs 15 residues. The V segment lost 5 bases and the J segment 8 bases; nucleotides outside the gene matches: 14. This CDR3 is CSAPNAGGRWGTQYF. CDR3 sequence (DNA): TGCAGTGCTCCTAACGCGGGGGGGCGTTGGGGTACGCAGTATTTT.

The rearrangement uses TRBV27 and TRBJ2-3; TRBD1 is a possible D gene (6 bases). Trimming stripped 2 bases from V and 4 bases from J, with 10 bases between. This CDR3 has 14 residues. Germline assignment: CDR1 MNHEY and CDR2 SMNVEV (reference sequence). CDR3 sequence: CASSLVGAADTQYF. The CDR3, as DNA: TGTGCCAGCAGTTTAGTGGGGGCCGCAGATACGCAGTATTTT.

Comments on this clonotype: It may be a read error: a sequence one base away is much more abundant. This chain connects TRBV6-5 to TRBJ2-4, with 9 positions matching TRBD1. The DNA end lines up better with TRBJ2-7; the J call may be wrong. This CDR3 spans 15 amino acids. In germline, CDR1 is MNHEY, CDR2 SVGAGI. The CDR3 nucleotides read TGTGCCAGCAGGTCCCCGGGACAGGGCACCTACGAGCAGTACTTC. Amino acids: CASRSPGQGTYEQYF.

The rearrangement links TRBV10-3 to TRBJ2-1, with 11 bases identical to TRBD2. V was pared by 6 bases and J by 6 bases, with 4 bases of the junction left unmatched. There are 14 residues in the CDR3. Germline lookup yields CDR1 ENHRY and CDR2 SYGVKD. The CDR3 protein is CAISDSGGANEQFF. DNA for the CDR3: TGTGCCATCAGCGATAGCGGGGGGGCCAATGAGCAGTTCTTC.

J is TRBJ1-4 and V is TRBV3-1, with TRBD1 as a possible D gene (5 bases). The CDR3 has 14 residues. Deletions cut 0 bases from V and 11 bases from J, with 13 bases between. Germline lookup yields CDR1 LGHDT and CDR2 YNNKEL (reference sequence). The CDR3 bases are TGTGCCAGCAGCCAAGATGCGGCAGGGAGGAAACTGTTTTTT. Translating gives CASSQDAAGRKLFF. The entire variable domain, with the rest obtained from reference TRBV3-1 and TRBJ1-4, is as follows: DTAVSQTPKYLVTQMGNDKSIKCEQNLGHDTMYWYKQDSKKFLKIMFSYNNKELIINETVPNRFSPKSPDKAHLNLHINSLELGDSAVYFCASSQDAAGRKLFFGSGTQLSVL.

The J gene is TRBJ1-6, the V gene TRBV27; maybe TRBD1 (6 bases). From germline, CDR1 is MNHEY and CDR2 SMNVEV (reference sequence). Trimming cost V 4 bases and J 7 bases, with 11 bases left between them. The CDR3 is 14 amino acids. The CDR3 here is CASSSWTVNSPLHF. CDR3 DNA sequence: TGTGCCAGCAGTTCCTGGACAGTAAATTCACCCCTCCACTTT.

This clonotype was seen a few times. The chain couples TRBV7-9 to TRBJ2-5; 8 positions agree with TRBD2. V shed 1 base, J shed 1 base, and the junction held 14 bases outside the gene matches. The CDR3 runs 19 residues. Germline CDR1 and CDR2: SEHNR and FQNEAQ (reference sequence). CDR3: CASSLEAFATGGPQETQYF. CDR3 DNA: TGTGCCAGCAGCTTAGAGGCATTTGCGACGGGGGGGCCCCAAGAGACCCAGTACTTC.

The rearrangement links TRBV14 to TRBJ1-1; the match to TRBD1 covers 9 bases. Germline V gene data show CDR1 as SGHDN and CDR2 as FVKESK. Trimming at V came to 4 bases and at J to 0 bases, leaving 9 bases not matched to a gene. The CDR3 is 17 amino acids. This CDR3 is CASSLTGTGILNTEAFF. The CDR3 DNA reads TGTGCCAGCAGCCTAACCGGGACAGGGATTTTGAACACTGAAGCTTTCTTT.